The 10 T cell receptor beta chains reported below all come from one sample, sequenced in a study of beta chain features in type 1 diabetes. The sequenced template was cDNA made from the entire isolated RNA. This table comes from immunoSEQ multiplex PCR, and its TCRdb copy is limited to in-frame clones, with some not included. The data show hundreds of thousands of clones, 15% seen once. The sequenced sample consisted of naive CD4+ T cells from blood. The origin of the receptors is a man younger than 30 in good health.

This chain uses TRBV4-1 with TRBJ1-5, with TRBD1 identical over 7 bases. Trimming took 3 bases from V and 7 from J; bases not matched to a gene: 15. The CDR3 has 17 residues. Per the germline V gene, CDR1 is MGHRA and CDR2 is YSYEKL. The CDR3 DNA reads as TGCGCCAGCAGCCAGCCCGGCAGGGGGAGCGGAGGACAGCCCCAGCATTTT. Residues: CASSQPGRGSGGQPQHF.

There are a few counts of this clone. The rearrangement links TRBV14 to TRBJ2-7, with 7 bases fitting TRBD2. Trimming removed 4 bases from V and 5 bases from J; junction bases left unmatched: 5. This CDR3 is built from 13 residues. Germline values: CDR1 SGHDN, CDR2 FVKESK. The DNA of the CDR3 is TGTGCCAGCAGCCTTCTCCGGGGGGACGAGCAGTACTTC. Amino acids: CASSLLRGDEQYF.

This chain links TRBV20-1 with TRBJ2-1; no firm D call. The V gene lost 3 bases and the J gene lost 8 bases, with 5 bases spanning the gap. This CDR3 is 10 amino acids long. Germline assignment: CDR1 DFQATT and CDR2 SNEGSKA (reference sequence). Here the CDR3 reads CSASWDEQFF. The CDR3 coding sequence is TGCAGTGCTAGCTGGGATGAGCAGTTCTTC.

The rearrangement links TRBV5-1 to TRBJ1-1; D gene ambiguous. Per the germline V gene, CDR1 is SGHRS and CDR2 is YFSETQ. The CDR3 length is 13 residues. V dropped 4 bases and J dropped 4 bases, with 11 bases sitting between them. The DNA of the CDR3 is TGCGCCAGCAGCACGGGAGGGAGCACTGAAGCTTTCTTT. Translated: CASSTGGSTEAFF.

This clone was counted between two and nine times. The J gene is TRBJ2-4, the V gene TRBV5-4; the D gene could be TRBD1 or TRBD2 (5 bases each). V lost 1 base and J 0 bases, leaving 11 bases between the germline ends. CDR3 length: 16 residues. Germline V gene data show CDR1 as SGHNT and CDR2 as YYREEE (reference sequence). In DNA, the CDR3 is TGTGCCAGCAGCTTGAGTGGGGGAGTAGCCAAAAACATTCAGTACTTC. This translates into CASSLSGGVAKNIQYF.

This clone came up a few times. J is TRBJ2-7 and V is TRBV4-3; D is perhaps TRBD1 (6 bases). Germline V gene sequence: CDR1 LGHNA, CDR2 YSLEER. This CDR3 spans 14 amino acids. The V end lost 8 bases, the J end lost 1 base, and 15 bases lay between the germline ends. The CDR3 DNA reads as TGCGCCAGCTCGGACAGTCATAGATCCTACGAGCAGTACTTC. Translated, it gives CASSDSHRSYEQYF.

This clone was observed a few times. The J gene is TRBJ1-2, the V gene TRBV29-1; unclear D gene. V was trimmed by 0 bases and J by 0 bases, leaving 8 bases between them. Germline CDR1 SQVTM, CDR2 ANQGSEA. CDR3 length: 14 residues. CDR3 DNA sequence: TGCAGCGTTGAAGATCGCCCAACTAACTATGGCTACACCTTC. Translation gives CSVEDRPTNYGYTF.

This sequence joins TRBV29-1 and TRBJ1-4, with D possibly being TRBD1 (6 bases). The CDR3 sequence is 14 residues long. V was cut by 7 bases and J by 5 bases, with 17 bases left in between. Per germline, CDR1 SQVTM and CDR2 ANQGSEA. As DNA, the CDR3 is TGCAGCGGGTCCGGGAGTCAGGGGAATGAAAAACTGTTTTTT. Protein product: CSGSGSQGNEKLFF.

This clone has more than one count but fewer than ten. The J gene is TRBJ2-5, the V gene TRBV7-2; no reliable D call. The length of the CDR3 is 16 residues. Trimming removed 0 bases from V and 6 bases from J, with 17 bases in between. Germline lookup yields CDR1 SGHTA and CDR2 FQGNSA. The CDR3: CASSLAGTEGFKTQYF. CDR3 nucleotides: TGTGCCAGCAGCTTAGCGGGAACCGAAGGTTTCAAGACCCAGTACTTC.

The chain employs TRBV5-1 and TRBJ1-1; D remains unclear. Trimming cost V 3 bases and J 1 base, with 16 bases left between them. Germline CDR1 is SGHRS and CDR2 is YFSETQ. The CDR3 contains 16 residues. The CDR3 DNA reads as TGCGCCAGCAGCTACCCGACCCTGAGGGAGAACACTGAAGCTTTCTTT. It encodes CASSYPTLRENTEAFF.